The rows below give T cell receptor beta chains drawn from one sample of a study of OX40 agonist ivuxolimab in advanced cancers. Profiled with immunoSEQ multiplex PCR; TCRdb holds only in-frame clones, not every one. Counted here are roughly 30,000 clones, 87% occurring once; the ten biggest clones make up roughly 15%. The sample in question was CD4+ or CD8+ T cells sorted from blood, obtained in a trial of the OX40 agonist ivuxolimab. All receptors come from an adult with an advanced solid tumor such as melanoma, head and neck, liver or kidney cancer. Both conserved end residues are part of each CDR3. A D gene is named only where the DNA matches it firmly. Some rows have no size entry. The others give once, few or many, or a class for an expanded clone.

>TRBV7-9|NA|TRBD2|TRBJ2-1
TGTGCCAGCAGCGGCGGGAGGGCTGCCTACAATGAGCAGTTCTTC
CASSGGRAAYNEQFF
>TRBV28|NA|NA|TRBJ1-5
TGTGCCAGCAGTTATTACGGCTACCGAAATAGCAATCAGCCCCAGCATTTT
CASSYYGYRNSNQPQHF
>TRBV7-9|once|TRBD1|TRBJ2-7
TGTGCCAGCAGAGACGGGACAGTCCCCGAGCAGTACTTC
CASRDGTVPEQYF
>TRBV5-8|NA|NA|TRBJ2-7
TGTGCCAGCAGCTTACAGGCGGTCGAGCAGTACTTC
CASSLQAVEQYF
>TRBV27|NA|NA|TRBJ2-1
TGTGCCAGCAGTTCCTCGGCGTCTAGGAGACTCTACAATGAGCAGTTCTTC
CASSSSASRRLYNEQFF
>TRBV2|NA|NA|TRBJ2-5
TGTGCCAGCAAGGAGGGACGGAACCAAGAGACCCAGTACTTC
CASKEGRNQETQYF
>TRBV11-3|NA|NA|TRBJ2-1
TGTGCCAGCAGCTTAGTATCCGGGCCGCCCTACAATGAGCAGTTCTTC
CASSLVSGPPYNEQFF
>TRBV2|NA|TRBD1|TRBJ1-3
TGTGCCAGCAGTACCCAGGGGGTGGCTGGAAACACCATATATTTT
CASSTQGVAGNTIYF
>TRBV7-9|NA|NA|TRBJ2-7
TGTGCCAGCAGCTTACCCCGACAGGAGAGCTCCTACGAGCAGTACTTC
CASSLPRQESSYEQYF
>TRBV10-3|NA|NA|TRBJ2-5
TGTGCCACCGTTGACCCTGGAGGCGGCGAGACCCAGTACTTC
CATVDPGGGETQYF
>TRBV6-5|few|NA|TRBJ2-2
TGTGCCAGCAGTTACTCGACGACAGCGGGCGCCGGGGAGCTGTTTTTT
CASSYSTTAGAGELFF
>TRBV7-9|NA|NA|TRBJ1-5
TGTGCCAGCAGCTTAGTAGGGGGTCAGCCCCAGCATTTT
CASSLVGGQPQHF
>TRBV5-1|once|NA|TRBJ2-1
TGCGCCAGCAGCTTGCGGTTTGAGCAGTTCTTC
CASSLRFEQFF
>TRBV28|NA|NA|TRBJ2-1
TGTGCCAGCAGTTTCCGCAGGGCCAATGAGCAGTTCTTC
CASSFRRANEQFF
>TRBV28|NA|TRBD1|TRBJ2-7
TGTGCCAGCAGTGCCGGGACAGGGGACGAGCAGTACTTC
CASSAGTGDEQYF
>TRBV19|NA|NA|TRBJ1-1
TGTGCCAGTAGTATAGGACCGAAAGCTTTCTTT
CASSIGPKAFF
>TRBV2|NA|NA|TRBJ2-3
TGTGCCAGCAGGGGCTACCCCGCCACAGATACGCAGTATTTT
CASRGYPATDTQYF
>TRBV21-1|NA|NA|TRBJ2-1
TGTGCCAGCAGCGCACCGAGGAGCGGGAGTTGTTTTGGTGAGCAGTTCTTC
CASSAPRSGSCFGEQFF
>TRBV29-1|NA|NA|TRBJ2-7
TGCAGCGTCAGAGGTTTGGGGGGCGTTTACGAGCAGTACTTC
CSVRGLGGVYEQYF
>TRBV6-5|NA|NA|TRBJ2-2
TGTGCCAGCAGTTACTCAGGGGTGATACCGTTCGGGCTGTTTTTT
CASSYSGVIPFGLFF
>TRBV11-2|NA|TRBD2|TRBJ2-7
TGTGCCAGCAGCTTAGTACTAGCGTGGGGGTCCTACGAGCAGTACTTC
CASSLVLAWGSYEQYF
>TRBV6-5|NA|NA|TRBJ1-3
TGTGCCAGCACGTTTGGGGACACCATATATTTT
CASTFGDTIYF
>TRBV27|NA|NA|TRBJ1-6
TGTGCCAGCAGTTGGGCAGTGCGAAATTCACCCCTCCACTTT
CASSWAVRNSPLHF
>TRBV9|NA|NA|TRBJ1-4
TGTGCCAGCAGCGTAGAACAGGGTACAGCTAATGAAAAACTGTTTTTT
CASSVEQGTANEKLFF
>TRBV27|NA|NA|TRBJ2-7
TGTGCCAGCAGTCCCCTCCCGGGACGGATCCTAGACGAGCAGTACTTC
CASSPLPGRILDEQYF
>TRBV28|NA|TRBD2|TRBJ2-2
TGTGCCAGCAGTTTATTAGTGCCCAGCGGGGACACCGGGGAGCTGTTTTTT
CASSLLVPSGDTGELFF
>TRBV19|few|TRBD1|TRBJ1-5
TGTGCCAGTAGTGACTGGGGACAGGGGTTTCAGCCCCAGCATTTT
CASSDWGQGFQPQHF
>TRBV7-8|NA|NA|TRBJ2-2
TGTGCCAGCACTATAGCCCGGGAGCTGTTTTTT
CASTIARELFF
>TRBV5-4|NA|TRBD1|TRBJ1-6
TGTGCCAGCAGCTTTATACAGGGGAATTCACCCCTCCACTTT
CASSFIQGNSPLHF